One TCR beta chain is described in this entry. The antigen is unknown. Germline CDR1 is MDHEN and CDR2 is SYDVKM. The CDR3 has 15 residues. Trimming removed 3 bases from V and 2 bases from J, with 11 bases in between. The protocol was immunoSEQ multiplex PCR, while the TCRdb copy is restricted to in-frame clones and leaves out a portion. This table holds about 140,000 clones, roughly 92% found once. The record originates from a study of T cell responses to AZD1222 COVID-19 vaccine. Whole-study context: Pooled in the analysis were second doses at about 4 or about 12 weeks. Findings and limits, study-wide: Spike-specific TCR repertoires showed rising breadth and depth after two AZD1222 doses. Just six or seven AZD1222 recipients tested seropositive at baseline.

The receptor was isolated from an adult in good health. Sequencing was performed on peripheral blood, taken on day 0 of AZD1222 vaccination. The chain combines TRBV28 with TRBJ1-5, with D possibly being TRBD1 (5 bases). This CDR3 is CASSFAPGRNQPQHF. CDR3 bases: TGTGCCAGCAGTTTCGCTCCGGGGCGCAATCAGCCCCAGCATTTT.